Here is one TCR beta chain with its context. Its antigen is unknown. The data belong to a study of cytotoxic CD8 clonotypes in ibrutinib-treated CLL. Study-wide findings and caveats: Sampling times (in sustained-remission versus progressing patients) were not the same.

Data came from immunoSEQ multiplex PCR; TCRdb stores just in-frame clones and leaves some out. The sample records roughly 170,000 clones, under 90% being singletons. The germline V gene has CDR1 SEHNR and CDR2 FQNEAQ (reference sequence). This CDR3 spans 13 amino acids. V lost 2 bases and J 7 bases, leaving 6 bases between the germline ends. The chain couples TRBV7-9 to TRBJ1-6; D uncertain. Specimen: PBMCs, collected after 24 months of ibrutinib treatment. The clonotype comes from a human donor with chronic lymphocytic leukemia. This CDR3 is CASSLSQNSPLHF. CDR3 nucleotide sequence: TGTGCCAGCAGCTTAAGCCAAAATTCACCCCTCCACTTT.